The entry that follows covers one T cell receptor beta chain sequence. No antigen is known for it. CDR1 and CDR2 from the germline V gene are MNHEY and SMNVEV (reference sequence). V shed 7 bases and J 6 bases; nucleotides not matched to a gene: 13. The CDR3 length is 16 residues. The sample originates from a study of OX40 agonist ivuxolimab in advanced cancers. The assay was immunoSEQ multiplex PCR, and TCRdb's table has in-frame clones only and misses some. Of some 63,000 clones listed, roughly 86% are singletons. Findings of the study overall: Clonal expansion was seen in CD4+ and CD8+ blood T cells by week 6 at 0.1 to 3.0 mg/kg. Among the lowest levels of clonal expansion were found in partial responders at 0.1-3.0 mg/kg.

This chain links TRBV27 with TRBJ2-3; 10 positions match TRBD2. This specimen consisted of CD4+ or CD8+ T cells sorted from blood, obtained in a trial of the OX40 agonist ivuxolimab. The receptor's source is an adult with an advanced solid tumor such as melanoma, head and neck, liver or kidney cancer. CDR3 bases: TGTGCCAGCACCCGAACCCAGCGGGAGGGTGGCGATACGCAGTATTTT. Its translation: CASTRTQREGGDTQYF.